A single sample gave rise to the 12 T cell receptor beta chains below, sequenced in a study of blood T cell repertoires in COVID-19. Sequenced by immunoSEQ multiplex PCR; TCRdb stores in-frame clones only, minus some. Of fewer than 110,000 clones in the sample, around 90% are singletons; the top ten hold approximately 3.5%. The sample comprised peripheral blood. The receptors come from a woman in her sixties or seventies with acute or convalescent COVID-19.

V is TRBV12-3 or TRBV12-4 and J is TRBJ2-5; D unclear. The CDR3 has 11 amino acids. Deletions cut 5 bases from V and 5 bases from J, with 6 bases between. DNA for the CDR3: TGTGCCAGCAGTACCAGGGAGACCCAGTACTTC. It yields the protein CASSTRETQYF.

The CDR3 is CASSLVPSWNYGYTF. CDR3 DNA sequence: TGTGCCAGCAGCTTAGTACCGAGTTGGAACTATGGCTACACCTTC. The chain has TRBV11-2 and TRBJ1-2; unclear D gene. V was shortened by 1 base and J by 2 bases, with 11 bases between the two germline ends. Germline loops: CDR1 SGHAT, CDR2 FQNNGV. The CDR3 runs 15 residues. The whole variable domain, filled in from reference TRBV11-2 and TRBJ1-2, reads EAGVAQSPRYKIIEKRQSVAFWCNPISGHATLYWYQQILGQGPKLLIQFQNNGVVDDSQLPKDRFSAERLKGVDSTLKIQPAKLEDSAVYLCASSLVPSWNYGYTFGSGTRLTVV.

V gene TRBV5-6 combines with J gene TRBJ2-2; D is uncertain. The V gene's germline CDR1 is SGHDT and CDR2 YYEEEE. With 7 bases removed from V and 7 bases from J, the gap between germline ends came to 2 bases. CDR3 size: 9 residues. DNA of the CDR3: TGTGCCAGCCACGGGGAGCTGTTTTTT. Its translation: CASHGELFF. Looking up the rest from reference TRBV5-6 and TRBJ2-2 gives the full variable domain: DAGVTQSPTHLIKTRGQQVTLRCSPKSGHDTVSWYQQALGQGPQFIFQYYEEEERQRGNFPDRFSGHQFPNYSSELNVNALLLGDSALYLCASHGELFFGEGSRLTVL.

The chain couples TRBV6-6 to TRBJ1-3; no clear D. Trimming cost V 7 bases and J 0 bases, with 10 bases left between them. This CDR3 comprises 14 residues. Germline V CDR1 and CDR2: MNHNY, SVGAGI (reference sequence). CDR3 loop: CASTRRSSGNTIYF. The DNA of the CDR3 is TGTGCCAGCACCAGACGGAGCTCTGGAAACACCATATATTTT.

The chain carries TRBV11-2 and TRBJ2-1; 12 nucleotides agree with TRBD2. The J segment lost 10 bases and the V segment lost 1 base, leaving 5 bases of the junction unmatched. From germline, CDR1 is SGHAT and CDR2 FQNNGV. The CDR3 length is 15 residues. In DNA form, the CDR3 reads TGTGCCAGCAGCTTAGCTAGCGGGAGGGGTCCGGAGCAGTTCTTC. Encoded protein: CASSLASGRGPEQFF.

This chain connects TRBV9 to TRBJ1-2; D is undetermined. Trimming took off 3 bases at V and 6 bases at J, with 6 bases between the two ends. The germline CDR1 and CDR2 sequences are SGDLS and YYNGEE. The CDR3 runs 11 residues. The CDR3, as DNA: TGTGCCAGCAGCGCCCTCCATGGCTACACCTTC. Its protein is CASSALHGYTF.

This chain connects TRBV19 to TRBJ1-1; 9 bases agree with TRBD1. The CDR3 spans 14 residues. Germline CDR1 and CDR2: LNHDA and SQIVND (reference sequence). V was clipped by 7 bases and J by 0 bases; unmatched bases: 3. The CDR3 is CASTGTGMNTEAFF. CDR3 in DNA: TGTGCCAGTACCGGGACAGGGATGAACACTGAAGCTTTCTTT.

This chain links TRBV5-5 with TRBJ1-1, with D possibly matching TRBD1 (5 bases). The germline V gene has CDR1 SGHKS and CDR2 YYEKEE (reference sequence). The CDR3 has 14 residues. V was shortened by 6 bases and J by 0 bases, with 12 bases between the two germline ends. CDR3 in DNA: TGTGCCAGCATCGGGGGGAGTATGAACACTGAAGCTTTCTTT. The encoded protein is CASIGGSMNTEAFF.

The chain combines TRBV4-2 with TRBJ1-1, with 8 positions matching TRBD1. CDR3 length equals 14 residues. The germline gives CDR1 LGHNA, CDR2 YNFKEQ. The trim removed 0 bases at V and 6 bases at J, leaving 3 bases unmatched. This CDR3 is CASSQERTGPEAFF. The CDR3 nucleotides are TGTGCCAGCAGCCAAGAAAGGACAGGGCCTGAAGCTTTCTTT.

This clone has just one count. The rearrangement uses TRBV6-2 or TRBV6-3 and TRBJ2-1; TRBD2 matches at 7 bases. Trimming took 4 bases from V and 0 from J; bases not matched to a gene: 15. Germline assignment: CDR1 MNHEY and CDR2 SVGEGT. The CDR3 is 19 residues long. CDR3 region: CASSFSRGLADVSYNEQFF. CDR3 bases: TGTGCCAGCAGTTTCTCAAGAGGTCTAGCGGATGTCTCCTACAATGAGCAGTTCTTC.

The chain combines TRBV28 with TRBJ1-3, with a weak D call TRBD1 (6 bases). Germline CDR1 MDHEN, CDR2 SYDVKM. This CDR3 is 15 amino acids long. Deletions cut 4 bases from V and 0 bases from J, with 10 bases between. The chain's CDR3 is CASSWGGLSGNTIYF. DNA for the CDR3: TGTGCCAGCAGTTGGGGGGGCCTCTCTGGAAACACCATATATTTT.

The rearrangement links TRBV10-3 to TRBJ2-3, with TRBD2 identical over 8 bases. This CDR3 is 20 amino acids long. Germline CDR1 ENHRY, CDR2 SYGVKD. V was pared by 6 bases and J by 5 bases, with 25 bases of the junction left unmatched. This CDR3 is CAIRPELSGSSRINRDTQYF. CDR3 sequence (DNA): TGTGCCATCAGACCTGAATTGAGCGGGAGCAGCCGTATAAATAGAGATACGCAGTATTTT.